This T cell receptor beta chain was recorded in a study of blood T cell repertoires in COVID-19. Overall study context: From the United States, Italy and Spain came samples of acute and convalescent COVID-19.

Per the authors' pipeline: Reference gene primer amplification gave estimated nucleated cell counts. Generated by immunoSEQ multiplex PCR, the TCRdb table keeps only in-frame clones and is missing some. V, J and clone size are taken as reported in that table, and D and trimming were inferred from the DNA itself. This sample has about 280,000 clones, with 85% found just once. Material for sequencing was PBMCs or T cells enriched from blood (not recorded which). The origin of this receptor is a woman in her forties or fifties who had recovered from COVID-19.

The CDR3 sequence: CASSITGQAFYEQYF. For the CDR3, the DNA is TGTGCCAGTAGTATCACCGGACAAGCCTTCTACGAGCAGTACTTC. The chain recombines TRBV19 with TRBJ2-7; D is possibly TRBD1 (5 bases). In germline, CDR1 is LNHDA, CDR2 SQIVND (reference sequence). This CDR3 comprises 15 residues. V was pared by 3 bases and J by 3 bases, with 15 bases between.